The present TCR beta chain was sequenced within a study of T-cell reconstitution after alpha-beta-depleted transplantation in children. The library targeted TCRbeta and was prepared with unique molecular identifiers. TCRdb redid the calling of the PCR reads with MiXCR, one entry per CDR3 protein. The repertoire has a few hundred thousand distinct CDR3 sequences, roughly 9.1% of them found once; the top ten carry less than 8%. J lost 3 bases, V lost 7 bases, and 20 bases had no gene match. Germline V lookup: CDR1 SQVTM, CDR2 ANQGSEA. The CDR3 loop spans 17 amino acids. Points from the study as a whole: At the one-year point after transplant, T-cell counts and TCRbeta diversity were found to come mostly from T cells that had been newly produced. After transplant, at about two months, alpha-beta T cells were reportedly derived from several hundred expanded graft clones. The origin of high day-60 TCRbeta diversity in some patients lay in surviving recipient T cells and thymic progenitors.

A remark on this clonotype: Its matching antigen is unknown.

This receptor was identified in a boy under two years old with acute myeloid leukemia, due to receive a stem cell transplant. The J gene is TRBJ2-5, the V gene TRBV29-1, with 7 bases aligning to TRBD2. Sequenced here: PBMCs, sampled before TCRalphabeta/CD19-depleted stem cell transplant. CDR3 region: CSAEEWGGRGSEETQYF. CDR3 nucleotide sequence: TGCAGCGCCGAGGAATGGGGGGGGAGAGGGTCAGAAGAGACCCAGTACTTC.